This T cell receptor (beta chain) was captured in a study of T cell responses to AZD1222 COVID-19 vaccine. Germline assignment: CDR1 SGDLS and CDR2 YYNGEE. This CDR3 region has 15 residues. V was clipped by 3 bases and J by 6 bases, with 18 bases between them. Regarding this clone: The antigen is unknown.

TCRdb's table, derived via immunoSEQ multiplex PCR, lists solely in-frame clones and lacks some. This repertoire shows approximately 130,000 clones, approximately 86% found once; its top ten account for 4.5% to 6.5%. Analysis merged second doses at about 4 or about 12 weeks. Study-level points and caveats: Compared with day 0, the breadth and depth of the Spike-specific TCR repertoire rose significantly after two doses of AZD1222.

The receptor's source is an adult who received the AZD1222 COVID-19 vaccine. The rearrangement uses TRBV9 and TRBJ1-1, with D maybe TRBD1 (5 bases). The material was peripheral blood, obtained 28 days after the second AZD1222 dose. The CDR3 DNA is TGTGCCAGCAGCGCCAGAGGGGCGCAGGCCTCTGAAGCTTTCTTT. It is translated as CASSARGAQASEAFF.